This T cell receptor (beta chain) was documented in a study of OX40 agonist ivuxolimab in advanced cancers. As for the study in general: The group had a mean age of roughly 65 years, ranged from about 20 to 90, and was roughly 80% male. Study findings and constraints: Averaging showed that CD8+ T cells had more expanded clones than CD4+ did.

The CDR3 has 13 residues. Per the germline V gene, CDR1 is SGHAT and CDR2 is FQNNGV. V lost 4 bases and J lost 7; bases outside the gene matches: 7. Some clones are missing from TCRdb's copy, which holds only in-frame ones; the method was immunoSEQ multiplex PCR. Among roughly 48,000 clones listed, 85% to 90% were seen once. As regards this clone: The antigen remains undetermined.

The cohort excluded patients with autoimmune disease history or systemic immunosuppression. The chain links TRBV11-2 to TRBJ2-7, with 7 bases aligning to TRBD2. The receptor's source is an adult with an advanced solid tumor such as melanoma, head and neck, liver or kidney cancer. Sequenced here: CD4+ or CD8+ T cells sorted from blood, sampled in a trial of the OX40 agonist ivuxolimab. Written as DNA, the CDR3 is TGTGCCAGCAGCTGGGGGAGGGCACCGGAGCAGTACTTC. Translation gives CASSWGRAPEQYF. Full variable domain (remainder filled in from reference TRBV11-2 and TRBJ2-7): EAGVAQSPRYKIIEKRQSVAFWCNPISGHATLYWYQQILGQGPKLLIQFQNNGVVDDSQLPKDRFSAERLKGVDSTLKIQPAKLEDSAVYLCASSWGRAPEQYFGPGTRLTVT.